This paragraph reports one T cell receptor (beta chain). Its cognate antigen is unknown. This table comes from immunoSEQ multiplex PCR, and its TCRdb copy is limited to in-frame clones, with some not included. The sample has 65,000 to 75,000 clones; 88% are singletons. The data stem from a study of T cell responses to AZD1222 COVID-19 vaccine. Broader study findings: Nearly half of spike-specific TCRs reportedly target variant regions that are unmutated in the B.1.351 and B.1.1.7 variants.

CDR1 is SGHTA and CDR2 is FQGNSA in the germline V gene. The CDR3 is made up of 17 amino acids. V was cut by 4 bases and J by 0 bases, with 15 bases left in between. The chain recombines TRBV7-2 with TRBJ1-4, with no clear D. The sequencing here drew on peripheral blood, taken 28 days after the second dose of the MenACWY control vaccine. The receptor was derived from an adult who received the MenACWY meningococcal vaccine as a control. The CDR3 region is CASSSIGNPATNEKLFF. As DNA, the CDR3 is TGTGCCAGCAGCTCTATAGGAAATCCTGCAACTAATGAAAAACTGTTTTTT.